The source of this TCR beta chain is a study of CXCR3-negative and CXCR3-positive naive CD8 T cells. Sorting was done in triplicate for each CD8+ T cell subset (about 300,000 cells each). By phenotype, naive CD8+ T cells were CD45RO-CCR7+CD27+CD95-. With regard to this clonotype: The antigen is not known.

Germline CDR1 reads SQVTM; CDR2 reads ANQGSEA. CDR3 size: 17 residues. The libraries of TRB cDNA were constructed through 5' RACE using UMI labels. After re-calling the 5' RACE reads, TCRdb lists one entry per CDR3 protein, DNA absent. This sample's table has some 100,000 distinct CDR3 sequences. Whole-study findings and limits: Upon cryopreservation, CXCR3 expression partially decreased, and most assays used fresh PBMCs. CXCR3-negative naive cells had less hydrophobic TRB CDR3s than did CXCR3-positive naive cells. Naive subsets had comparable surface CD5; TCR strength was inferred from TRB CDR3 properties.

The V and J genes are TRBV29-1 and TRBJ2-2; TCRdb returns TRBD2, unconfirmable since there is no DNA. The sequenced material came from naive CXCR3+ CD8+ T cells from blood. Subset defined: CD45RO-CCR7+CD27+CD95- naive CD8+ T cells expressing CXCR3 (TNR3+). The source is a human donor in good health. Some clones in this sample may be carry-over from other donors' samples. This chain's CDR3 is CSVYLYDSGGNTGELFF.